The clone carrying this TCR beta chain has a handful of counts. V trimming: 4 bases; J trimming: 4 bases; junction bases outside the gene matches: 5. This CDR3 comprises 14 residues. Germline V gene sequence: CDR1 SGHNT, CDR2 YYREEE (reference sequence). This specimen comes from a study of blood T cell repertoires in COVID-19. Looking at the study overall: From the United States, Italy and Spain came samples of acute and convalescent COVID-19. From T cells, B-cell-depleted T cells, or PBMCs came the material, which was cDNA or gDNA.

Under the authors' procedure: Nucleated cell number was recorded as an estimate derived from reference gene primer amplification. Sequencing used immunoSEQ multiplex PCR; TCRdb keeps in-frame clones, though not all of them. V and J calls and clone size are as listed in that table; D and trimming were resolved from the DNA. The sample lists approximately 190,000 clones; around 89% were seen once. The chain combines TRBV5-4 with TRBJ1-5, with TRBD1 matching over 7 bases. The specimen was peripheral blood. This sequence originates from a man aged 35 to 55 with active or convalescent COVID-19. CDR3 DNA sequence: TGTGCCAGCAGCAACCGGGACAGTAATCAGCCCCAGCATTTT. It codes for CASSNRDSNQPQHF.